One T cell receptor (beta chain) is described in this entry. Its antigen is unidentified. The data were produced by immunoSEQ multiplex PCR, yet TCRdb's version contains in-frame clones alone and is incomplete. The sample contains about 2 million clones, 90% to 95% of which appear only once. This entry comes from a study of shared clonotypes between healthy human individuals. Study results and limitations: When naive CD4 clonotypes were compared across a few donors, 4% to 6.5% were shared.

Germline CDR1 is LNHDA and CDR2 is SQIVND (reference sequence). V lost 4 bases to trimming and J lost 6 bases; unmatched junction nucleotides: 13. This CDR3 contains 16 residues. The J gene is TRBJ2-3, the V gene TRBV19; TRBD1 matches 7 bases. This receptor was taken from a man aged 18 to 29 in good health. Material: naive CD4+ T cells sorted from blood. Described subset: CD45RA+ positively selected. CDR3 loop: CASSNFVEGARDTQYF. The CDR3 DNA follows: TGTGCCAGTAGTAATTTCGTAGAGGGGGCTAGGGATACGCAGTATTTT.